This T cell receptor beta chain was obtained from a study of CXCR3-negative and CXCR3-positive naive CD8 T cells. Across the whole study: Sequencing gave around 140 million TRB reads overall, about 1.5 +/- 0.3 million per library.

Germline assignment: CDR1 SQVTM and CDR2 ANQGSEA. This CDR3 is built from 12 residues. Carrying UMI labels, the TRB cDNA libraries were prepared through 5' RACE. From its re-call of the 5' RACE reads, TCRdb lists each CDR3 protein once, without DNA. The clone table shows 20,000 to 25,000 distinct CDR3 sequences, with the ten largest holding roughly 20%. The TCR comes from a human donor in good health. Some clones in this sample may be carry-over from other donors' samples. Sequenced sample: memory CD8+ T cells from blood. The V and J genes are TRBV29-1 and TRBJ2-1. The CDR3: CSVGDGYNEQFF.